This entry is about one T cell receptor beta chain. The data belong to a study of control samples from healthy donors and cancer patients. V was trimmed by 0 bases and J by 1 base, leaving 15 bases between them. The CDR3 is 17 amino acids. Looked up from germline, CDR1 is SGHVS and CDR2 is FQNEAQ. This table comes from immunoSEQ multiplex PCR, and its TCRdb copy is limited to in-frame clones, with some not included. The sample includes roughly 120,000 clones, roughly nine tenths of them seen just once. This chain connects TRBV7-8 to TRBJ1-1; D call uncertain. The sequenced sample consisted of blood. The clonotype was recovered from a man between 45 and 60 years old in good health. CDR3 coding DNA: TGTGCCAGCAGCTTAGCAGTAGGGTATTTAGGGAACACTGAAGCTTTCTTT. Residues: CASSLAVGYLGNTEAFF.